This TCR beta chain was obtained from a study of T-cell reconstitution after alpha-beta-depleted transplantation in children. This clonotype appeared a few times. Unique molecular identifiers were used in preparing the TCRbeta library. TCRdb independently ran MiXCR on the PCR reads; one entry per CDR3 protein. The sample records over 200,000 distinct CDR3 sequences, roughly 10% being singletons. Germline V gene lookup returns CDR1 MNHEY and CDR2 SMNVEV (reference sequence). V shed 6 bases and J shed 3 bases, with 11 bases lying between them. The CDR3 covers 14 residues. The TCR was taken from a child younger than two with acute myeloid leukemia, due to receive a stem cell transplant. Here the sequenced sample was PBMCs, taken before TCRalphabeta/CD19-depleted stem cell transplant. The chain couples TRBV27 to TRBJ2-2; D is undetermined. The CDR3 loop reads CASRVEGYTGELFF. Here the CDR3 DNA reads TGTGCCAGCAGAGTGGAAGGGTACACCGGGGAGCTGTTTTTT.